What follows are 23 T cell receptor beta chains derived from one specimen sequenced in a study of shared T cell receptors in the human thymus. Assay: immunoSEQ multiplex PCR; the TCRdb copy retains only in-frame clones and omits some. The top ten clones hold approximately 0.018% of a sample with about 380,000 clones, approximately 95% of them seen once. Input material: thymocytes. The receptors were gathered from a human donor.

The V gene is TRBV9, the J gene TRBJ2-1, with 8 bases matching TRBD2. Germline V gene sequence: CDR1 SGDLS, CDR2 YYNGEE. The CDR3 runs 14 residues. Trimming took 0 bases from V and 11 from J; bases not matched to a gene: 7. The CDR3 coding sequence is TGTGCCAGCAGCGTAGTGGGGACTAGGGGGAAGCAGTTCTTC. This gives the protein CASSVVGTRGKQFF.

This clone was seen once. The gene calls are TRBV19 and TRBJ1-5; D remains ambiguous. Per germline, CDR1 LNHDA and CDR2 SQIVND (reference sequence). The CDR3 runs 14 residues. The V and J ends lost 6 bases and 1 base respectively, with 10 bases between them. The CDR3 here is CASSWTASNQPQHF. The CDR3 coding sequence is TGTGCCAGTAGCTGGACGGCAAGCAATCAGCCCCAGCATTTT.

This chain links TRBV27 with TRBJ2-7; the D is unclear. V lost 6 bases and J lost 1, with 7 bases in between. Germline V CDR1 and CDR2: MNHEY, SMNVEV (reference sequence). The CDR3 extends over 12 amino acids. CDR3 bases: TGTGCCAGCAGCCCCAATTCCTACGAGCAGTACTTC. Protein: CASSPNSYEQYF.

The chain employs TRBV27 and TRBJ2-7; 11 bases match TRBD2. The germline V gene encodes CDR1 MNHEY and CDR2 SMNVEV (reference sequence). V lost 5 bases to trimming and J lost 0 bases; unmatched junction nucleotides: 12. This CDR3 spans 18 amino acids. CDR3 amino acids: CASSPLRGLAVSSYEQYF. The CDR3 coding sequence is TGTGCCAGCAGTCCTCTCAGGGGACTAGCGGTTAGCTCCTACGAGCAGTACTTC.

The CDR3 loop is CASSQTEGGAGTEAFF. DNA for the CDR3: TGTGCCAGCAGCCAAACCGAGGGGGGGGCAGGGACTGAAGCTTTCTTT. The gene calls are TRBV14 and TRBJ1-1, with D possibly being TRBD1 (6 bases). The V and J ends lost 2 bases and 5 bases respectively, with 18 bases between them. The germline CDR1 and CDR2 sequences are SGHDN and FVKESK. The CDR3 consists of 16 residues.

The chain carries TRBV5-4 and TRBJ1-2, with TRBD1 identical over 9 bases. Germline V gene sequence: CDR1 SGHNT, CDR2 YYREEE (reference sequence). The length of the CDR3 is 15 residues. Losses at the gene ends were 4 bases for V and 4 bases for J; bases not matched to a gene: 8. CDR3 in amino acids: CASSLGQGSPYGYTF. CDR3 sequence (DNA): TGTGCCAGCAGCCTGGGACAGGGCTCCCCCTATGGCTACACCTTC.

V gene TRBV10-2 combines with J gene TRBJ1-2; 7 nucleotides align to TRBD1. Germline-derived CDR1 and CDR2 are WSHSY and SAAADI. Losses at the gene ends were 4 bases for V and 6 bases for J; bases not matched to a gene: 11. This CDR3 comprises 15 residues. CDR3 in amino acids: CASSGGRGWWDGYTF. In DNA form, the CDR3 reads TGCGCCAGCAGTGGGGGCAGGGGGTGGTGGGATGGCTACACCTTC.

The genes are TRBV7-6 and TRBJ2-1; D gene uncertain. Trimming removed 6 bases at V and 0 bases at J, with 9 bases between. In germline, CDR1 is SGHVS, CDR2 FNYEAQ. The CDR3 totals 14 residues. CDR3 sequence: CASSLVSSYNEQFF. In nucleotides, the CDR3 is TGTGCCAGCAGTCTCGTAAGCTCCTACAATGAGCAGTTCTTC.

J is TRBJ1-1 and V is TRBV7-9; D is ambiguous. Looked up from germline, CDR1 is SEHNR and CDR2 is FQNEAQ (reference sequence). This CDR3 has 15 residues. Trimming pared 4 bases from V and 0 bases from J, leaving 12 bases between. The CDR3 sequence: CASSSPGVMNTEAFF. Written as DNA, the CDR3 is TGTGCCAGCAGCTCCCCTGGGGTAATGAACACTGAAGCTTTCTTT.

The gene calls are TRBV19 and TRBJ2-1; D possibly corresponds to TRBD1 (7 bases). This CDR3 region has 14 residues. The V gene's germline CDR1 is LNHDA and CDR2 SQIVND (reference sequence). Between the trimmed V and J ends, which lost 3 bases and 5 bases, there was a span of 11 bases. CDR3: CASSIGRGDNEQFF. The CDR3 DNA reads TGTGCCAGTAGTATCGGCAGGGGGGACAATGAGCAGTTCTTC.

This clone was detected a few times. This chain links TRBV28 with TRBJ1-2; D gene unclear. Trimming removed 2 bases at V and 8 bases at J, with 12 bases between. The CDR3 is made up of 13 amino acids. The V gene's germline CDR1 is MDHEN and CDR2 SYDVKM. The CDR3 reads CASSLQQPPGYTF. The CDR3 DNA reads as TGTGCCAGCAGTTTACAACAGCCACCGGGCTACACCTTC.

The chain combines TRBV28 with TRBJ2-5; 7 nucleotides agree with TRBD2. This CDR3 has 15 amino acids. CDR1 is MDHEN, CDR2 SYDVKM, per germline. V gave up 5 bases and J gave up 0 bases; unmatched junction bases: 6. DNA of the CDR3: TGTGCCAGCAGTCCAAAGCGGGACTACCAAGAGACCCAGTACTTC. Its protein is CASSPKRDYQETQYF.

This chain links TRBV7-2 with TRBJ2-5, with a possible D match to TRBD2 (5 bases). Germline V gene sequence: CDR1 SGHTA, CDR2 FQGNSA. Deletions cut 5 bases from V and 7 bases from J, with 17 bases between. The CDR3 consists of 14 residues. DNA of the CDR3: TGTGCCAGCAGCGCCCCAGGACTCCGAGTGACCCAGTACTTC. Protein: CASSAPGLRVTQYF.

The chain couples TRBV14 to TRBJ2-4, with D uncertain. With 4 bases removed from V and 0 bases from J, the gap between germline ends came to 10 bases. Germline CDR1 is SGHDN and CDR2 is FVKESK. The CDR3 sequence is 15 residues long. The CDR3 DNA reads as TGTGCCAGCAGCCTTACAATGATAGCCAAAAACATTCAGTACTTC. Its protein product is CASSLTMIAKNIQYF.

The chain recombines TRBV11-2 with TRBJ2-1, with 9 nucleotides matching TRBD1. The length of the CDR3 is 15 residues. J gave up 7 bases and V 3 bases, and 7 bases lay outside the gene matches. Germline CDR1 reads SGHAT; CDR2 reads FQNNGV. CDR3 bases: TGTGCCAGCAGCTTTTGGACAGGGGTGGGAAATGAGCAGTTCTTC. This gives the protein CASSFWTGVGNEQFF.

The sample holds one count of this clone. V and J are TRBV6-5 and TRBJ1-3, with no clear D. The germline V gene has CDR1 MNHEY and CDR2 SVGAGI. The CDR3 spans 14 residues. The ends were cut back, 6 bases at V and 4 bases at J, with 13 bases in the middle. The DNA of the CDR3 is TGTGCCAGCAGCCTCGAGGCAGAAGGAAACACCATATATTTT. Its protein is CASSLEAEGNTIYF.

J is TRBJ2-3 and V is TRBV27; TRBD2 matches 11 bases. Germline trimming cut 2 bases from V and 0 bases from J; bases unmatched to any gene: 4. CDR1 MNHEY and CDR2 SMNVEV come from the germline V gene (reference sequence). CDR3 length equals 17 residues. CDR3 sequence: CASSLMTSGKSTDTQYF. CDR3 nucleotide sequence: TGTGCCAGCAGTTTAATGACTAGCGGGAAAAGCACAGATACGCAGTATTTT.

CDR3 in amino acids: CASSLERGGTGNTIYF. CDR3 in DNA: TGTGCCAGCAGCTTAGAAAGGGGGGGAACGGGAAACACCATATATTTT. The genes are TRBV11-2 and TRBJ1-3; weak D call: TRBD1 (6 bases). The CDR3 is made up of 16 amino acids. The ends were cut back, 0 bases at V and 4 bases at J, with 13 bases in the middle. The V gene's germline CDR1 is SGHAT and CDR2 FQNNGV.

The chain employs TRBV2 and TRBJ2-5; 11 bases fit TRBD2. Looked up from germline, CDR1 is SNHLY and CDR2 is FYNNEI. CDR3 length equals 17 residues. V dropped 3 bases and J dropped 7; count of bases not matched to a gene: 13. The CDR3 sequence: CASSDPLLAGVMGTQYF. The CDR3 DNA is TGTGCCAGCAGTGACCCCTTACTAGCGGGGGTTATGGGGACCCAGTACTTC.

On this clone itself: The CDR3 end shows no conserved phenylalanine or tryptophan, and so a read error is likely. It is unclear where the CDR3 begins or ends on the DNA, so no DNA is shown, and the CDR3 is as TCRdb lists it. The V and J genes are TRBV18 and TRBJ1-1. Both ends counted, the CDR3 spans 9 residues. The germline CDR1 and CDR2 sequences are KGHSH and LQKENI. CDR3 protein: CASSPRRRL.

The rearrangement uses TRBV27 and TRBJ1-1, with D possibly TRBD1 on 5 matching bases. V gave up 5 bases and J gave up 7 bases, with 20 bases separating them. The CDR3 has 15 residues. The germline CDR1 and CDR2 sequences are MNHEY and SMNVEV (reference sequence). The DNA for the CDR3 is TGTGCCAGCAGTGCAGGGAAGAAAAGAGACAATGAAGCTTTCTTT. Translation: CASSAGKKRDNEAFF.

The genes are TRBV28 and TRBJ2-7; D gene uncertain. The CDR3 has 17 residues. The germline gives CDR1 MDHEN, CDR2 SYDVKM. V was trimmed by 5 bases and J by 0 bases, leaving 20 bases between them. The CDR3 DNA reads TGTGCCAGCAGTCCCCAAAGTCCTCCACCGAGCTCCTACGAGCAGTACTTC. It codes for CASSPQSPPPSSYEQYF. The full variable domain, its missing parts supplied by reference TRBV28 and TRBJ2-7, is DVKVTQSSRYLVKRTGEKVFLECVQDMDHENMFWYRQDPGLGLRLIYFSYDVKMKEKGDIPEGYSVSREKKERFSLILESASTNQTSMYLCASSPQSPPPSSYEQYFGPGTRLTVT.

The chain joins TRBV5-6 to TRBJ2-1; maybe TRBD1 (6 bases). This CDR3 is built from 15 residues. CDR1 and CDR2 (germline): SGHDT, YYEEEE. Trimming pared 4 bases from V and 0 bases from J, leaving 11 bases between. DNA of the CDR3: TGTGCCAGCAGCCCTACAGGGAGCTCCTACAATGAGCAGTTCTTC. It codes for CASSPTGSSYNEQFF.